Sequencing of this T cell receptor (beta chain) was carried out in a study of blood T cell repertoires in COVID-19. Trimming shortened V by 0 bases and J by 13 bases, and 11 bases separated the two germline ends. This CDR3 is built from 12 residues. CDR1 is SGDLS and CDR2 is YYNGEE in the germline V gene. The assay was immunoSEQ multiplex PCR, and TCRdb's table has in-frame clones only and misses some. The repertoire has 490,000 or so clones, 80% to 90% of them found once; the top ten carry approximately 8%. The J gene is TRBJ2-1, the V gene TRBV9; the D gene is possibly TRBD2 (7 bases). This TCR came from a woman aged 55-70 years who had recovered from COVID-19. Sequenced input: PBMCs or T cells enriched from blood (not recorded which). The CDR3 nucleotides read TGTGCCAGCAGCGTAGCGGGGGGCCCCCAGTTCTTC. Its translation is CASSVAGGPQFF.